Below, 5 T cell receptor beta chains from the same sample are listed, as sequenced in a study of blood T cells in healthy people across ages. Then a second PCR, running roughly 7 to 11 cycles, was carried out with a sample-barcoded 5' primer and a J-beta primer mix. TCRdb redid the calling of the 5' RACE reads with MiXCR, one entry per CDR3 protein. The sample lists about 840,000 distinct CDR3 sequences, about 29% occurring once. In addition, the sample was reused for a study of T cells of mothers and their children.

The sequenced sample was blood. These receptor sequences come from a woman in her forties in good health.

In its sample, this clonotype was seen a few times. This chain connects TRBV6-5 to TRBJ2-1; D is uncertain. V was trimmed by 2 bases and J by 5 bases, leaving 13 bases between them. The CDR3 loop spans 15 amino acids. Per the germline V gene, CDR1 is MNHEY and CDR2 is SVGAGI. The CDR3 sequence is CASSYDGPTHNEQFF. CDR3 nucleotide sequence: TGTGCCAGCAGTTACGACGGACCTACCCACAATGAGCAGTTCTTC.

This clonotype was recorded at least ten times. This chain joins TRBV5-1 and TRBJ2-3; a weak D match, TRBD1 (5 bases). Germline V CDR1 and CDR2: SGHRS, YFSETQ. Trimming removed 4 bases at V and 4 bases at J, with 10 bases between. The CDR3 extends over 13 amino acids. In DNA form, the CDR3 reads TGCGCCAGCAGCATACGGACATCAGATACGCAGTATTTT. This sequence encodes CASSIRTSDTQYF.

This clonotype showed up just a few times. For the CDR3, the DNA is TGTGCCAGCGGTCCCGAAAGCAGGGGGGTTTCTGGCTACACCTTC. Protein product: CASGPESRGVSGYTF. The chain is built from TRBV6-5 and TRBJ1-2, with 7 positions matching TRBD1. Germline assignment: CDR1 MNHEY and CDR2 SVGAGI. Germline trimming cut 8 bases from V and 7 bases from J; bases unmatched to any gene: 16. The length of the CDR3 is 15 residues.

Turning to this clonotype: Just one base apart from a much larger clone, this may be a read error. This chain uses TRBV5-1 with TRBJ2-4; 10 bases map to TRBD2. The end of the DNA aligns better with TRBJ2-7, so the J call may be wrong. In germline, CDR1 is SGHRS, CDR2 YFSETQ. The CDR3 runs 18 residues. As DNA, the CDR3 is TGCGCCAACAGCTTGGCTCCTGCAGGAAGCGGGGGGGGGTACGAGCAGTACTTC. Its protein is CANSLAPAGSGGGYEQYF.

This sequence joins TRBV29-1 and TRBJ2-7; D uncertain. The CDR3 has 13 residues. Germline CDR1 and CDR2: SQVTM and ANQGSEA. The V gene lost 3 bases and the J gene lost 6 bases, with 15 bases spanning the gap. This CDR3 is CSVDGAGPREQYF. The CDR3 DNA reads as TGCAGCGTTGACGGCGCTGGCCCGCGCGAGCAGTACTTC.